The entry below describes one T cell receptor (beta chain). What it binds is not known. This sample was included in a study of response to subunit inactivated influenza vaccine. In TCRdb, the RT-PCR reads were re-called with MiXCR into one record per CDR3 protein. This table holds approximately 520,000 distinct CDR3 sequences, 25% found once. Overall study results and limits: It was suggested by the authors that few new T cells are recruited by each seasonal influenza vaccination.

This specimen was CD4+ T cells sorted from PBMCs, taken 5 to 6 days after vaccination. The clonotype was recovered from a man between 50 and 59 years old who received an inactivated influenza vaccine.

The CDR3 here is CASSLGVDSPDTQYF. The CDR3 DNA reads as TGTGCCAGCAGTTTGGGGGTTGACAGTCCCGATACGCAGTATTTT. The chain couples TRBV27 to TRBJ2-3, with D perhaps matching TRBD1 or TRBD2 (5 bases each). V was pared by 3 bases and J by 6 bases, with 16 bases between. Germline CDR1 and CDR2: MNHEY and SMNVEV (reference sequence). This CDR3 has 15 residues.